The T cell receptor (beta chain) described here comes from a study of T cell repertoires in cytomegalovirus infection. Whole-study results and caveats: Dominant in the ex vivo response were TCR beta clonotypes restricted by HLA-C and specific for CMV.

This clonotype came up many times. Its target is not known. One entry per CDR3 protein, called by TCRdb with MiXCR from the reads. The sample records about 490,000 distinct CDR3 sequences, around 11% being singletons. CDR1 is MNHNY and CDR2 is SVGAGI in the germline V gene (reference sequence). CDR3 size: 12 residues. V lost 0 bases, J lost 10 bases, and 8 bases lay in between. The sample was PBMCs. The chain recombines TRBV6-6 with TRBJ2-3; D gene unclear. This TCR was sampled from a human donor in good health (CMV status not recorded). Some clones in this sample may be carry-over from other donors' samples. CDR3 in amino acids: CASSYSGEAQYF. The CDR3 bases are TGTGCCAGCAGTTACTCAGGAGAGGCGCAGTATTTT.